This T cell receptor beta chain was retrieved from a study of blood T cells in healthy people across ages. Ranging in age from about 6 to 100, the donors were healthy Caucasian individuals from Russia. The use of a sample-barcoded 5' primer and a J-beta primer mix characterized a second PCR of about 7 to 12 cycles. Each of the cDNA molecules was tagged by a template-switch adaptor with 12 random nucleotides. TCRdb processed the 5' RACE reads anew with MiXCR; each CDR3 protein has one entry. This sample has roughly 900,000 distinct CDR3 sequences, with under 30% found just once. V gave up 7 bases and J gave up 8 bases; unmatched junction bases: 7. The length of the CDR3 is 12 residues. Germline V gene lookup returns CDR1 MNHNS and CDR2 SASEGT.

The clonotype originates from a woman aged 80 or over in good health. This chain uses TRBV6-1 with TRBJ1-1; 7 bases match TRBD1. Sequencing was carried out using blood. The CDR3 nucleotides are TGTGCCAGCACGAACAGGGGCCCCGAAGCTTTCTTT. Protein sequence: CASTNRGPEAFF.